This TCR beta chain was recorded in a study of cytomegalovirus exposure and HLA in healthy donors. 13 Jbeta primers and 60 Vbeta primers were used for the PCR. Profiling relied on immunoSEQ multiplex PCR, and the TCRdb table lists in-frame clones only, not all of them. The profile shows approximately 110,000 clones, under 70% of them singletons. The germline V gene has CDR1 SGHNT and CDR2 YENEEA. V was clipped by 5 bases and J by 4 bases, with 8 bases between them. The CDR3 sequence is 12 residues long. Study-wide findings and caveats: Analysis performed later found around 15,000 TCR beta sequences associated with HLA alleles at 0.05 false discovery rate. Later analysis showed most CMV-associated TCR beta chains appearing HLA-restricted. In presence/absence analyses, roughly uniform sequencing depth across donors was assumed.

This clone has only a few counts. What it recognizes is unknown. This chain links TRBV11-3 with TRBJ1-1; the D is unclear. The sequencing sample was made of PBMCs. This clonotype was obtained from a man between 18 and 29 years old in good health and CMV-seropositive. The CDR3 region is CASSPRGTEAFF. The CDR3, as DNA: TGTGCCAGCAGCCCTCGAGGCACTGAAGCTTTCTTT.